This T cell receptor beta chain emerged from a study of CD8 T cells in ankylosing spondylitis. Study-wide results and limits: The authors found the disease-linked clones to be CD8+ and relatively rare in peripheral blood. Previous work reported some of these motif variants in the synovial fluid and blood of reactive arthritis. Enrichment of disease-linked clones was reportedly significant in matched ankylosing spondylitis synovial fluid.

TCRdb re-derived calls from the 5' RACE reads in MiXCR, one entry per CDR3 protein. The sample consists of 200,000 to 250,000 distinct CDR3 sequences, over 9.5% of them appearing once. This clonotype has ten or more counts. What it binds is unknown. The V and J ends lost 3 bases and 3 bases respectively, with 11 bases between them. This CDR3 is 14 amino acids long. Germline V gene data show CDR1 as SGHTA and CDR2 as FQGTGA. The rearrangement uses TRBV7-3 and TRBJ1-1; D gene ambiguous. The clonotype was recovered from a male donor with ankylosing spondylitis or in good health (not recorded which). Sequenced input: blood, either unsorted or a sorted T cell fraction (not recorded which). CDR3 sequence (DNA): TGTGCCAGCAGCTTTAAGGGCGTTGACACTGAAGCTTTCTTT. Encoded protein: CASSFKGVDTEAFF.